A single TCR beta chain is shown here with its context. Method: immunoSEQ multiplex PCR; TCRdb's copy keeps in-frame clones and lacks some. The data hold around 35,000 clones, with 70% to 90% observed a single time. This sample was included in a study of OX40 agonist ivuxolimab in advanced cancers. Study in general: At 0.01 to 10 mg/kg, ivuxolimab was administered intravenously to patients every 2 weeks.

V was pared by 2 bases and J by 5 bases, with 12 bases between. This CDR3 spans 14 amino acids. CDR1 MNHEY and CDR2 SVGAGI come from the germline V gene. The material was CD4+ or CD8+ T cells sorted from blood, obtained in a trial of the OX40 agonist ivuxolimab. The receptor's source is an adult with an advanced solid tumor such as melanoma, head and neck, liver or kidney cancer. J is TRBJ2-5 and V is TRBV6-5; possibly TRBD1 for D (6 bases). CDR3 residues: CASSYDRPGETQYF. DNA for the CDR3: TGTGCCAGCAGTTACGACAGGCCTGGGGAGACCCAGTACTTC.